This T cell receptor beta chain was retrieved from a study of shared clonotypes between healthy human individuals. General study points: Some naive CD4 clonotypes, roughly 5%, turned up in common across a few donors.

The CDR3 extends over 18 amino acids. Per the germline V gene, CDR1 is SGHRS and CDR2 is YFSETQ. V dropped 0 bases and J dropped 0; count of bases not matched to a gene: 9. TCRdb's copy holds only in-frame clones and misses some; the assay was immunoSEQ multiplex PCR. The repertoire holds about a million clones, with approximately 80% as singletons. Donation came from healthy HIV-negative adults that had no recent acute infections or vaccinations. For this clone: Its antigen is unknown.

The sequenced material came from memory CD4+ T cells from PBMCs. Subset: CD45RA-negative fraction. This clonotype was sampled from a man between 18 and 29 years old in good health. Some clones in this sample may be carry-over from other donors' samples. The V and J genes are TRBV5-1 and TRBJ2-7, with 10 bases matching TRBD2. CDR3 DNA sequence: TGCGCCAGCAGCTTGGAGTTAGCGGGAGGAAAATTCTCCTACGAGCAGTACTTC. This sequence encodes CASSLELAGGKFSYEQYF.